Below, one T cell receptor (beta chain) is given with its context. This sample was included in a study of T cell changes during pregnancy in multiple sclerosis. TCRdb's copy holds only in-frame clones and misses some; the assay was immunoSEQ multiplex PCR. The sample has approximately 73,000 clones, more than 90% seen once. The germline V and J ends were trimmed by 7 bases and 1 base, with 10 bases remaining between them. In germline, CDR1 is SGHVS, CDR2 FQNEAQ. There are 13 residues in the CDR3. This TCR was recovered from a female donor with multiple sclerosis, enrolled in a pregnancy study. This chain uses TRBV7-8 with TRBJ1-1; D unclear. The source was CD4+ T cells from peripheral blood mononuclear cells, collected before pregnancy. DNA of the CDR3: TGTGCCAGCATAGGAGGGAAGAACACTGAAGCTTTCTTT. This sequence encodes CASIGGKNTEAFF.